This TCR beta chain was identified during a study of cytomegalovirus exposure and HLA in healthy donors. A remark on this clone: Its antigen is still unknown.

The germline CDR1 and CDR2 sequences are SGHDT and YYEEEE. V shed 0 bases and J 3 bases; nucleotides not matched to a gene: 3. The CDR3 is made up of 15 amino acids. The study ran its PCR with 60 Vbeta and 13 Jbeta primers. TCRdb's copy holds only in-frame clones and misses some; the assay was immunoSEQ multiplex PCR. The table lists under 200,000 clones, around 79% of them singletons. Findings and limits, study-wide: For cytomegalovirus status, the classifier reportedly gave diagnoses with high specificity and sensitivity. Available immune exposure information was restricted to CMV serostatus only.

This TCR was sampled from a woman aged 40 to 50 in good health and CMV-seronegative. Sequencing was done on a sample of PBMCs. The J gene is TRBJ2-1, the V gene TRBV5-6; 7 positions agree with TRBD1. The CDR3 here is CASSLGDRNYNEQFF. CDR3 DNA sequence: TGTGCCAGCAGCTTGGGGGACAGAAACTACAATGAGCAGTTCTTC.